A single sample gave rise to the 16 T cell receptor beta chains below, sequenced in a study of OX40 agonist ivuxolimab in advanced cancers. Profiling relied on immunoSEQ multiplex PCR, and the TCRdb table lists in-frame clones only, not all of them. The table lists around 11,000 clones, roughly 80% of them singletons. The input for sequencing was CD4+ or CD8+ T cells sorted from blood, taken in a trial of the OX40 agonist ivuxolimab. Source of these receptors: an adult with an advanced solid tumor such as melanoma, head and neck, liver or kidney cancer.

The chain combines TRBV6-1 with TRBJ1-2; weak D call: TRBD1 (5 bases). V lost 6 bases to trimming and J lost 4 bases, with 12 bases between them. The CDR3 is 13 amino acids. Germline loops: CDR1 MNHNS, CDR2 SASEGT. The CDR3 sequence is CASRESGSYGYTF. The CDR3 bases are TGTGCCAGCAGAGAGTCAGGGTCCTATGGCTACACCTTC.

V gene TRBV6-1 combines with J gene TRBJ2-3, with 10 bases fitting TRBD1. The CDR3 has 14 residues. CDR1 is MNHNS, CDR2 SASEGT, per germline. V lost 7 bases, J lost 4 bases, and 5 bases stayed unmatched. The CDR3 protein is CASIEGQGADTQYF. CDR3 DNA sequence: TGTGCCAGCATCGAAGGACAGGGGGCAGATACGCAGTATTTT.

This clone was observed once. The V call is TRBV19, the J call TRBJ2-3; TRBD1 matches at 8 bases. Unmatched junction bases numbered 7, after V lost 7 bases and J lost 1 base. The CDR3 has 15 amino acids. Germline V gene data show CDR1 as LNHDA and CDR2 as SQIVND (reference sequence). The CDR3 protein is CASTPGQVRTDTQYF. CDR3 DNA: TGTGCCAGTACCCCGGGACAGGTCCGCACAGATACGCAGTATTTT.

The J gene is TRBJ2-2, the V gene TRBV7-8, with 11 bases fitting TRBD2. Germline-derived CDR1 and CDR2 are SGHVS and FQNEAQ. V dropped 2 bases and J dropped 7; count of bases not matched to a gene: 9. The CDR3 contains 17 residues. CDR3 DNA: TGTGCCAGCAGCTTATCTAGCGGGAGGCTAGTTGGCGGGGAGCTGTTTTTT. It encodes CASSLSSGRLVGGELFF.

The chain joins TRBV9 to TRBJ2-7; possibly TRBD1 for D (5 bases). The CDR3 is made up of 15 amino acids. V was clipped by 1 base and J by 1 base, with 12 bases between them. The germline CDR1 and CDR2 sequences are SGDLS and YYNGEE. The CDR3 coding sequence is TGTGCCAGCAGCGTATCAGGGATGGGATCCTACGAGCAGTACTTC. It codes for CASSVSGMGSYEQYF.

This clone was observed once. The V call is TRBV9, the J call TRBJ2-1, with 9 nucleotides matching TRBD1. The germline V gene has CDR1 SGDLS and CDR2 YYNGEE. J gave up 6 bases and V 5 bases, and 9 bases lay outside the gene matches. This CDR3 is built from 15 residues. The CDR3 DNA reads as TGTGCCAGCAGAGCCACCGGGACAGGGTTCAATGAGCAGTTCTTC. The encoded protein is CASRATGTGFNEQFF.

V gene TRBV10-2 combines with J gene TRBJ2-1; no reliable D call. CDR3 length equals 16 residues. The germline V gene has CDR1 WSHSY and CDR2 SAAADI. V was cut by 6 bases and J by 8 bases, with 23 bases left in between. CDR3 region: CASSHPDPQYGDEQFF. The CDR3 nucleotides read TGCGCCAGCAGCCACCCGGATCCCCAATACGGCGATGAGCAGTTCTTC.

The J gene is TRBJ2-5, the V gene TRBV27; 7 positions match TRBD1. This CDR3 contains 14 residues. The germline V gene has CDR1 MNHEY and CDR2 SMNVEV (reference sequence). V shed 2 bases, J shed 4 bases, and the junction held 4 bases outside the gene matches. CDR3 DNA sequence: TGTGCCAGCAGTTTAAGGGGGCGCGGAGAGACCCAGTACTTC. It is translated as CASSLRGRGETQYF.

CDR3 sequence reads: CASSSRLADEQFF. CDR3 nucleotides: TGTGCCAGCAGTTCCCGACTAGCAGATGAGCAGTTCTTC. J is TRBJ2-1 and V is TRBV27; 7 positions match TRBD2. Germline loops: CDR1 MNHEY, CDR2 SMNVEV (reference sequence). The CDR3 runs to 13 residues. J was trimmed by 8 bases and V by 4 bases; bases with no gene match: 5.

This clone showed up just once. The chain employs TRBV7-2 and TRBJ1-5, with 8 bases fitting TRBD1. V was pared by 1 base and J by 7 bases, with 12 bases of the junction left unmatched. CDR1 is SGHTA, CDR2 FQGNSA, per germline. The CDR3 has 17 residues. CDR3: CASSLGYGDRRVQPQHF. DNA for the CDR3: TGTGCCAGCAGCTTAGGGTATGGGGACAGGCGGGTCCAGCCCCAGCATTTT.

This chain connects TRBV12-1 to TRBJ2-3; the table's D call TRBD2 went unverified against the DNA. TRBV12-1 is a pseudogene locus. The CDR3 sequence is 19 residues long. This CDR3 is CASSFIPAGGSFSTDTQYF. DNA for the CDR3: TGTGCCAGCAGCTTTATCCCAGCGGGGGGATCCTTTAGCACAGATACGCAGTATTTT.

The rearrangement links TRBV27 to TRBJ2-7; D call uncertain. V was trimmed by 2 bases and J by 3 bases, leaving 8 bases between them. The CDR3 consists of 13 residues. Per germline, CDR1 MNHEY and CDR2 SMNVEV (reference sequence). CDR3 loop: CASSLGQDYEQYF. CDR3 coding DNA: TGTGCCAGCAGTTTAGGTCAGGACTACGAGCAGTACTTC.

The J gene is TRBJ2-3, the V gene TRBV7-9; D ambiguous. Germline CDR1 SEHNR, CDR2 FQNEAQ (reference sequence). Trimming took off 4 bases at V and 3 bases at J, with 8 bases between the two ends. The CDR3 is 13 amino acids. CDR3 sequence reads: CASSSVMTDTQYF. The CDR3 DNA reads as TGTGCCAGCAGCTCAGTGATGACAGATACGCAGTATTTT.

DNA of the CDR3: TGTGCCAGCAGCCAAGCCAGGGGTTCCTATAATTCACCCCTCCACTTT. Residues: CASSQARGSYNSPLHF. The chain uses TRBV14 and TRBJ1-6; a possible D gene is TRBD1 (6 bases). V lost 1 base and J 1 base, leaving 8 bases between the germline ends. The CDR3 extends over 16 amino acids. Per the germline V gene, CDR1 is SGHDN and CDR2 is FVKESK.

The genes are TRBV5-6 and TRBJ2-1; 9 positions agree with TRBD1. This CDR3 has 16 amino acids. J lost 4 bases, V lost 3 bases, and 8 bases had no gene match. The V gene's germline CDR1 is SGHDT and CDR2 YYEEEE. The CDR3 nucleotides are TGTGCCAGCAGCTGGACCACAGGGGGCGGATACAATGAGCAGTTCTTC. Translated: CASSWTTGGGYNEQFF.

This chain connects TRBV11-3 to TRBJ1-1, with a possible D match to TRBD1 (6 bases). V was clipped by 0 bases and J by 3 bases, with 11 bases between them. This CDR3 is 15 amino acids long. CDR1 SGHNT and CDR2 YENEEA come from the germline V gene. CDR3 bases: TGTGCCAGCAGCTTAGATGGGGGGGGCTACACTGAAGCTTTCTTT. As protein: CASSLDGGGYTEAFF.